Listed here are 14 T cell receptor beta chains from one sample, sequenced in a study of T cells in Graves' hyperthyroidism and ophthalmopathy. TCR beta CDR3 region amplification was performed from RNA transcripts. RT-PCR in the first round (using the HTBI primer set) targeted the TCR CDR3. A single record per CDR3 protein comes from TCRdb applying MiXCR to the multiplex PCR reads. The sample contains some 440,000 distinct CDR3 sequences, around 14% of which appear only once. Sequences were obtained from blood. These receptors were taken from a woman aged 18 to 35 with Graves' hyperthyroidism.

The sample holds many counts of this clonotype. The rearrangement links TRBV11-3 to TRBJ2-7; 8 positions agree with TRBD1. Per the germline V gene, CDR1 is SGHNT and CDR2 is YENEEA. The CDR3 sequence is 17 residues long. Losses at the gene ends were 1 base for V and 3 bases for J; bases not matched to a gene: 11. The CDR3 DNA follows: TGTGCCAGCAGCTTAGGAGGGACAGGTCTTAATCGCTACGAGCAGTACTTC. It encodes CASSLGGTGLNRYEQYF. The full variable domain, in which reference TRBV11-3 and TRBJ2-7 provide the parts outside the CDR3, is EAGVVQSPRYKIIEKKQPVAFWCNPISGHNTLYWYLQNLGQGPELLIRYENEEAVDDSQLPKDRFSAERLKGVDSTLKIQPAELGDSAVYLCASSLGGTGLNRYEQYFGPGTRLTVT.

This clonotype was observed at least ten times. This chain links TRBV7-9 with TRBJ1-5; TRBD1 matches at 7 bases. V trimming: 5 bases; J trimming: 4 bases; junction bases outside the gene matches: 8. This CDR3 contains 15 residues. Germline V CDR1 and CDR2: SEHNR, FQNEAQ (reference sequence). This chain's CDR3 is CASSAGQPGNQPQHF. In DNA, the CDR3 is TGTGCCAGCAGCGCGGGACAGCCGGGAAATCAGCCCCAGCATTTT.

As DNA, the CDR3 is TGTGCCAGCAGATCAGGACTAGCGGGAGGGCCTACGGGGACAGATACGCAGTATTTT. This translates into CASRSGLAGGPTGTDTQYF. The chain is built from TRBV4-2 and TRBJ2-3, with 15 bases identical to TRBD2. The CDR3 runs 19 residues. In germline, CDR1 is LGHNA, CDR2 YNFKEQ. The trim removed 6 bases at V and 3 bases at J, leaving 13 bases unmatched.

This clonotype has ten or more counts. V usage is TRBV18 and J usage is TRBJ2-5; D is possibly TRBD1 (6 bases). The V gene's germline CDR1 is KGHSH and CDR2 LQKENI. The V end was cut by 3 bases, the J end by 1 base, with 6 bases between. There are 13 residues in the CDR3. CDR3 in DNA: TGTGCCAGCTCACCGGACAGCCAAGAGACCCAGTACTTC. It yields the protein CASSPDSQETQYF.

This chain connects TRBV19 to TRBJ1-3; D remains ambiguous. CDR3 length equals 14 residues. Per the germline V gene, CDR1 is LNHDA and CDR2 is SQIVND (reference sequence). Trimming took off 1 base at V and 4 bases at J, with 8 bases between the two ends. CDR3 residues: CASSIAGAGNTIYF. The CDR3 nucleotides are TGTGCCAGTAGTATAGCGGGTGCCGGAAACACCATATATTTT. The full variable domain, rest sourced from reference TRBV19 and TRBJ1-3, is DGGITQSPKYLFRKEGQNVTLSCEQNLNHDAMYWYRQDPGQGLRLIYYSQIVNDFQKGDIAEGYSVSREKKESFPLTVTSAQKNPTAFYLCASSIAGAGNTIYFGEGSWLTVV.

This clonotype was detected ten times or more. The chain combines TRBV20-1 with TRBJ2-7, with D possibly matching TRBD1 (6 bases). CDR1 and CDR2 (germline): DFQATT, SNEGSKA (reference sequence). The V and J ends lost 4 bases and 0 bases respectively, with 13 bases between them. This CDR3 is built from 14 residues. The CDR3 region is CSAKDRDNSYEQYF. CDR3 coding DNA: TGCAGTGCTAAAGACCGGGACAACTCCTACGAGCAGTACTTC.

The sample holds many counts of this clonotype. CDR3 DNA: TGTGCCAGCAGCTCGCCGGCTCTGAAGCCTGAAGCTTTCTTT. Amino acids: CASSSPALKPEAFF. The V call is TRBV7-9, the J call TRBJ1-1; no clear D. With 4 bases removed from V and 6 bases from J, the gap between germline ends came to 15 bases. The CDR3 sequence is 14 residues long. The germline gives CDR1 SEHNR, CDR2 FQNEAQ (reference sequence). Complete variable domain (other parts from reference TRBV7-9 and TRBJ1-1): DTGVSQNPRHKITKRGQNVTFRCDPISEHNRLYWYRQTLGQGPEFLTYFQNEAQLEKSRLLSDRFSAERPKGSFSTLEIQRTEQGDSAMYLCASSSPALKPEAFFGQGTRLTVV.

This rearrangement joins TRBV13 to TRBJ1-4, with TRBD1 matching 11 bases. CDR3 length equals 16 residues. Germline V CDR1 and CDR2: PRHDT, FYEKMQ (reference sequence). Trimming at V came to 5 bases and at J to 7 bases, leaving 9 bases not matched to a gene. The CDR3 sequence: CASSVWDRGKGEKLFF. The CDR3 region has the DNA TGTGCCAGCAGCGTCTGGGACAGGGGGAAAGGTGAAAAACTGTTTTTT.

This clonotype was counted between two and nine times. The chain is built from TRBV24-1 and TRBJ2-2; unclear D gene. Germline V lookup: CDR1 KGHDR, CDR2 SFDVKD. V was pared by 5 bases and J by 6 bases, with 12 bases between. The CDR3 runs 14 residues. The CDR3: CATSGAGRSGELFF. CDR3 nucleotides: TGTGCCACCAGTGGCGCAGGTCGGTCCGGGGAGCTGTTTTTT.

This clonotype was seen a handful of times. The chain recombines TRBV24-1 with TRBJ2-2, with 12 bases aligning to TRBD2. The germline gives CDR1 KGHDR, CDR2 SFDVKD. The V segment lost 2 bases and the J segment 8 bases; nucleotides outside the gene matches: 5. The CDR3 sequence is 16 residues long. The CDR3 loop reads CATSDSGLAGKGELFF. DNA of the CDR3: TGTGCCACCAGTGATTCAGGACTAGCGGGGAAGGGGGAGCTGTTTTTT.

This clonotype has a handful of counts. This chain links TRBV27 with TRBJ1-3, with a possible D match to TRBD1 (5 bases). The length of the CDR3 is 15 residues. V lost 5 bases and J 1 base, leaving 12 bases between the germline ends. Per germline, CDR1 MNHEY and CDR2 SMNVEV (reference sequence). Here the CDR3 DNA reads TGTGCCAGCAGTCCCAGACAGACTTCTGGAAACACCATATATTTT. As protein: CASSPRQTSGNTIYF.

The chain links TRBV9 to TRBJ1-4, with 7 nucleotides matching TRBD1. The CDR3 is 15 amino acids. Germline-derived CDR1 and CDR2 are SGDLS and YYNGEE. Germline trimming cut 4 bases from V and 4 bases from J; bases unmatched to any gene: 7. The CDR3: CASSPGQANNEKLFF. CDR3 DNA sequence: TGTGCCAGCAGCCCCGGACAGGCGAATAATGAAAAACTGTTTTTT.

There are a few counts of this clonotype. The chain recombines TRBV24-1 with TRBJ2-5, with 10 bases identical to TRBD2. CDR3 length: 17 amino acids. Germline V lookup: CDR1 KGHDR, CDR2 SFDVKD. The V segment lost 4 bases and the J segment 1 base; nucleotides outside the gene matches: 8. The CDR3 reads CATSDPGLATIQETQYF. In DNA form, the CDR3 reads TGTGCCACCAGTGACCCGGGACTAGCGACGATCCAAGAGACCCAGTACTTC.

This clonotype occurred a few times. The chain recombines TRBV13 with TRBJ2-6; tentative D call: TRBD1 (6 bases). Looked up from germline, CDR1 is PRHDT and CDR2 is FYEKMQ (reference sequence). The CDR3 extends over 18 amino acids. The V end lost 8 bases, the J end lost 0 bases, and 20 bases lay between the germline ends. CDR3 region: CASEDRDILLSGANVLTF. The DNA of the CDR3 is TGTGCCAGCGAGGACCGGGACATTCTACTCTCTGGGGCCAACGTCCTGACTTTC.